This TCR beta chain was sequenced in a study of blood T cells in healthy people across ages. The second PCR ran roughly 6 to 11 cycles with a sample-barcoded 5' primer and J-beta primers. Each CDR3 protein gets one entry after TCRdb re-called the 5' RACE reads with MiXCR. The sample lists some 1.5 million distinct CDR3 sequences, approximately 43% occurring once. Per the germline V gene, CDR1 is SNHLY and CDR2 is FYNNEI. This CDR3 has 15 residues. With V trimmed by 7 bases and J by 7 bases, 14 bases remained unmatched. The sequence derives from a woman under 30 in good health. The V and J genes are TRBV2 and TRBJ2-7; 9 bases are shared with TRBD1. What was sequenced was blood. CDR3 sequence reads: CASIRERTGAAEQYF. CDR3 nucleotide sequence: TGTGCCAGCATCAGAGAGAGGACAGGGGCGGCTGAGCAGTACTTC.